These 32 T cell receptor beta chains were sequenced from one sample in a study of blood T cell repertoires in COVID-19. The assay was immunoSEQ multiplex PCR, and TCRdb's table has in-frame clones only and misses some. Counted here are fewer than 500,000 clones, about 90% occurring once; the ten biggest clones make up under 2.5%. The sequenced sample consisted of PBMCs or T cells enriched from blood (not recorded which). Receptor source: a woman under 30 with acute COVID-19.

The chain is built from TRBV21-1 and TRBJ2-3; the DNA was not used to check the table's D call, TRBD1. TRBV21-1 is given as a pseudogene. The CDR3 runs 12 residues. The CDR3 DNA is TGTGCCAGCAGCATGGGCCCTCATTCGCAGTATTTT. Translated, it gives CASSMGPHSQYF.

This CDR3 is CASSHDRLNTEAFF. The CDR3 bases are TGTGCCAGCAGTCACGACAGACTGAACACTGAAGCTTTCTTT. V and J are TRBV25-1 and TRBJ1-1, with D perhaps TRBD1 (5 bases). Looked up from germline, CDR1 is MGHDK and CDR2 is SYGVNS. The ends were cut back, 5 bases at V and 0 bases at J, with 10 bases in the middle. The CDR3 is made up of 14 amino acids.

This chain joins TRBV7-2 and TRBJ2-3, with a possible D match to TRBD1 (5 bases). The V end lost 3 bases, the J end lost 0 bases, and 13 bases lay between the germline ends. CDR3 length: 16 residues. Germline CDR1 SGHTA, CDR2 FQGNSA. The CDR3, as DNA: TGTGCCAGCAGCTTTCAGCCGGCAGGGAGCACAGATACGCAGTATTTT. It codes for CASSFQPAGSTDTQYF.

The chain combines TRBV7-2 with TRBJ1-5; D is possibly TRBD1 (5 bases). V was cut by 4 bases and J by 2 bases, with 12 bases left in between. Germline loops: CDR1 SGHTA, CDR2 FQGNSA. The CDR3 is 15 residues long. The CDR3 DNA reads TGTGCCAGCAGCTGGGCGGGGCTGGGCAATCAGCCCCAGCATTTT. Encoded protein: CASSWAGLGNQPQHF. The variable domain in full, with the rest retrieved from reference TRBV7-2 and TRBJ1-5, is GAGVSQSPSNKVTEKGKDVELRCDPISGHTALYWYRQSLGQGLEFLIYFQGNSAPDKSGLPSDRFSAERTGGSVSTLTIQRTQQEDSAVYLCASSWAGLGNQPQHFGDGTRLSIL.

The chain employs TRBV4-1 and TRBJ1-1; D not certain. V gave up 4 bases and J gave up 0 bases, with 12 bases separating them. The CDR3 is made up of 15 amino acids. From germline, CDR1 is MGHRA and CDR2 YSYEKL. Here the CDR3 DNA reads TGCGCCAGCAGCCCCCGACTGACCTTGAACACTGAAGCTTTCTTT. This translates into CASSPRLTLNTEAFF.

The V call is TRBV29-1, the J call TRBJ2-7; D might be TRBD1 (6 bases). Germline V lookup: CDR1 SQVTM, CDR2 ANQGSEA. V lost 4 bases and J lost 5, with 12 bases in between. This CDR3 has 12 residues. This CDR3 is CSVAQGTHEQYF. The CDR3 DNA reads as TGCAGCGTTGCACAGGGTACCCACGAGCAGTACTTC.

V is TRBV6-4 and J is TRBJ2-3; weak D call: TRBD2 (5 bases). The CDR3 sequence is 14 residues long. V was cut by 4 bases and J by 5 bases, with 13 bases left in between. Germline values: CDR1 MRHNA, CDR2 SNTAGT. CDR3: CASSAVGEGDTQYF. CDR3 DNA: TGTGCCAGCAGTGCGGTGGGAGAGGGAGATACGCAGTATTTT.

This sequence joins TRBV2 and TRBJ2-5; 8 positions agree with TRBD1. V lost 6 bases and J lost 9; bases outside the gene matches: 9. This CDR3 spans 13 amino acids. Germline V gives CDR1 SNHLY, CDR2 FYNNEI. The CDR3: CASRLQGDGAQYF. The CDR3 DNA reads TGTGCCAGCAGATTACAGGGGGATGGAGCCCAGTACTTC.

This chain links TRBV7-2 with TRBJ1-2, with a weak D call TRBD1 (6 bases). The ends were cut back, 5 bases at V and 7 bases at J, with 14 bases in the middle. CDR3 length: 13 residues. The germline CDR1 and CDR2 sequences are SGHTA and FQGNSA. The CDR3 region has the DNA TGTGCCAGCAGCCCGAACACAGGGTTTGGCTACACCTTC. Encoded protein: CASSPNTGFGYTF.

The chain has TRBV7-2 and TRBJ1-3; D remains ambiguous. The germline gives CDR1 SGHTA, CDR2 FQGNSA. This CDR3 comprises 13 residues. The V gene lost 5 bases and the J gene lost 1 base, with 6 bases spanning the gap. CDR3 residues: CASSDMSGNTIYF. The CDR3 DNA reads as TGTGCCAGCAGCGACATGTCTGGAAACACCATATATTTT.

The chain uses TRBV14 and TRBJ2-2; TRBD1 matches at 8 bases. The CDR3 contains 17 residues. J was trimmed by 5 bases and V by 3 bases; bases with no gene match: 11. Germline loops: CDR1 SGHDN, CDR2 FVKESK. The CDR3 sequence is CASSHITDRGGTGELFF. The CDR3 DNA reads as TGTGCCAGCAGCCATATAACCGACAGGGGCGGTACCGGGGAGCTGTTTTTT.

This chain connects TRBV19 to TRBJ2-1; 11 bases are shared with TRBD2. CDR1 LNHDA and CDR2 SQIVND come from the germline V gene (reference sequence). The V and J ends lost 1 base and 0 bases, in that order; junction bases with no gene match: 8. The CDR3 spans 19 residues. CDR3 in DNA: TGTGCCAGTAGTATAGGGGCTAGCGGGAGGACGAGCTCCTACAATGAGCAGTTCTTC. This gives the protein CASSIGASGRTSSYNEQFF.

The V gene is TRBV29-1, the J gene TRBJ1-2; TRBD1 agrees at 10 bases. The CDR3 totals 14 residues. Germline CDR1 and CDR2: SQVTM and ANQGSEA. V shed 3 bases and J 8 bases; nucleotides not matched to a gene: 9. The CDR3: CSVDHSGTGDGYTF. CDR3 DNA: TGCAGCGTTGACCATTCCGGGACAGGGGACGGCTACACCTTC. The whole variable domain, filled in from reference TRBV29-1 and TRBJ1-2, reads SAVISQKPSRDICQRGTSLTIQCQVDSQVTMMFWYRQQPGQSLTLIATANQGSEATYESGFVIDKFPISRPNLTFSTLTVSNMSPEDSSIYLCSVDHSGTGDGYTFGSGTRLTVV.

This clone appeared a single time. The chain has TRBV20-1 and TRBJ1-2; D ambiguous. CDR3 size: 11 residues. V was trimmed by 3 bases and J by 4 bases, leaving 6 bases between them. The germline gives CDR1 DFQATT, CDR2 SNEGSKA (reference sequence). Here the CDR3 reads CSASSGYGYTF. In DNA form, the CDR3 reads TGCAGTGCTAGTTCGGGCTATGGCTACACCTTC.

CDR3 coding DNA: TGTGCCAGCAGCACCCGGGGGAGAGAAAAACTGTTTTTT. Protein sequence: CASSTRGREKLFF. J is TRBJ1-4 and V is TRBV7-2; D possibly corresponds to TRBD1 (5 bases). Germline CDR1 reads SGHTA; CDR2 reads FQGNSA. This CDR3 contains 13 residues. With 5 bases removed from V and 8 bases from J, the gap between germline ends came to 12 bases.

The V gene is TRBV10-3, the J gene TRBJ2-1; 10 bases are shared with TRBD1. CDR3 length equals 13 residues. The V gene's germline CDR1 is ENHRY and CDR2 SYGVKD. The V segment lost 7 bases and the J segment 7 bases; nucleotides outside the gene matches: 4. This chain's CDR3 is CAINMDRGNEQFF. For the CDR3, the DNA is TGTGCCATCAACATGGACAGGGGGAATGAGCAGTTCTTC.

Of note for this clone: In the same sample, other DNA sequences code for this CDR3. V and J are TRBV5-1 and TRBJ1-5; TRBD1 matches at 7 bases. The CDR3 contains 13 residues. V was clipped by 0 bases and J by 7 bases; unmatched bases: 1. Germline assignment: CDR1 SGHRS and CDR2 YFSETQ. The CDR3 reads CASSLEGAQPQHF. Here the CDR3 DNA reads TGCGCCAGCAGCTTGGAGGGGGCCCAGCCCCAGCATTTT.

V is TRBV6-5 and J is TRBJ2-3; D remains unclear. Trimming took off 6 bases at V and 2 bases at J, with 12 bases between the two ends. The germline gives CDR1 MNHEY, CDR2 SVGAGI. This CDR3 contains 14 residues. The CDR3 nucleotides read TGTGCCAGCAGCAATCCTAGTTTCACAGATACGCAGTATTTT. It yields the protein CASSNPSFTDTQYF.

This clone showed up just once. This CDR3 is CASSGDRVFVNYGYTF. The DNA of the CDR3 is TGTGCCAGCAGCGGGGACAGGGTATTCGTTAACTATGGCTACACCTTC. The chain recombines TRBV7-9 with TRBJ1-2; TRBD1 matches 9 bases. The CDR3 has 16 residues. CDR1 and CDR2 from the germline V gene are SEHNR and FQNEAQ (reference sequence). Germline trimming cut 5 bases from V and 1 base from J; bases unmatched to any gene: 8. Together with reference TRBV7-9 and TRBJ1-2, the CDR3 gives the full variable domain: DTGVSQNPRHKITKRGQNVTFRCDPISEHNRLYWYRQTLGQGPEFLTYFQNEAQLEKSRLLSDRFSAERPKGSFSTLEIQRTEQGDSAMYLCASSGDRVFVNYGYTFGSGTRLTVV.

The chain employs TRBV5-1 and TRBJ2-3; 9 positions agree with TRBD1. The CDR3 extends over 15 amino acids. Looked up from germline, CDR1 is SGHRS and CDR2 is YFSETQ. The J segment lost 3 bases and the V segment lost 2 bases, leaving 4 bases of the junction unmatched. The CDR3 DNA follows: TGCGCCAGCAGCTTACAGGGGGCGAGGACAGATACGCAGTATTTT. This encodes CASSLQGARTDTQYF.

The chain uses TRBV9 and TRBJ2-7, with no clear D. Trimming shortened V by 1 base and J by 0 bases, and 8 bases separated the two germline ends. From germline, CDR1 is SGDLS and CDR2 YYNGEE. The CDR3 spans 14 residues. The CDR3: CASSVQASSYEQYF. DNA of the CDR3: TGTGCCAGCAGCGTACAGGCGAGCTCCTACGAGCAGTACTTC.

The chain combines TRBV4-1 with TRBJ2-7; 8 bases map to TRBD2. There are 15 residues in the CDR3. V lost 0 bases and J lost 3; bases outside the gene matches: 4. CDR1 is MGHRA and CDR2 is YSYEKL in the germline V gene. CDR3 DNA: TGCGCCAGCAGCCAAGATCAGCGGGAGTACTACGAGCAGTACTTC. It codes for CASSQDQREYYEQYF.

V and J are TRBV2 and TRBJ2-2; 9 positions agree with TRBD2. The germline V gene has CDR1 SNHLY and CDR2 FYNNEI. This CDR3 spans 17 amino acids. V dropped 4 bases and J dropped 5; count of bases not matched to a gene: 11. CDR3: CASSVGLALGRTGELFF. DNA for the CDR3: TGTGCCAGCAGTGTGGGACTAGCTTTGGGAAGAACCGGGGAGCTGTTTTTT. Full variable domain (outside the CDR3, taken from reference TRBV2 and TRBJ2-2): EPEVTQTPSHQVTQMGQEVILRCVPISNHLYFYWYRQILGQKVEFLVSFYNNEISEKSEIFDDQFSVERPDGSNFTLKIRSTKLEDSAMYFCASSVGLALGRTGELFFGEGSRLTVL.

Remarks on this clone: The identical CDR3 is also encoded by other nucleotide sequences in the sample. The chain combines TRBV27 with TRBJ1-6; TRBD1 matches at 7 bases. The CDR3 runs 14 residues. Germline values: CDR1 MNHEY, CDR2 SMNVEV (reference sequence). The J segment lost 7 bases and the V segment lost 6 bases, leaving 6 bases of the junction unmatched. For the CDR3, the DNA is TGTGCCAGCAGCCGGGGACAGAAAAATTCACCCCTCCACTTT. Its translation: CASSRGQKNSPLHF.

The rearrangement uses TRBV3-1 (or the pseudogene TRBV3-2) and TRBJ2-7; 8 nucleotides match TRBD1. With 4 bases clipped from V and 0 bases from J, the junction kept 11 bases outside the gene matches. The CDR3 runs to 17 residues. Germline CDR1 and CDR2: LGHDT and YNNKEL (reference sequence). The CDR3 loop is CASSRTQGAGSSYEQYF. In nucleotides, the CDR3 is TGTGCCAGCAGCCGAACTCAGGGGGCGGGGAGCTCCTACGAGCAGTACTTC.

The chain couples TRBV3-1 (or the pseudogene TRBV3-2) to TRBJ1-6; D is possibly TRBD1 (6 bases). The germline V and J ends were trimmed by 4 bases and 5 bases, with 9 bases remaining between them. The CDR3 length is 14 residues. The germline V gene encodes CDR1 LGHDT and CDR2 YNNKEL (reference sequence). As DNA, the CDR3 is TGTGCCAGCAGCCGTGGACAGAATAATTCACCCCTCCACTTT. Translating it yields CASSRGQNNSPLHF.

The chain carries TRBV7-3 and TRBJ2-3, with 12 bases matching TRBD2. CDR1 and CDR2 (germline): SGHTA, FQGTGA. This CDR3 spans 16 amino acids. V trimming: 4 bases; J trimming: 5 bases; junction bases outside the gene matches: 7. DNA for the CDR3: TGTGCCAGCAGCTCCCGACTAGCGGGGGCACAAGATACGCAGTATTTT. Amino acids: CASSSRLAGAQDTQYF.

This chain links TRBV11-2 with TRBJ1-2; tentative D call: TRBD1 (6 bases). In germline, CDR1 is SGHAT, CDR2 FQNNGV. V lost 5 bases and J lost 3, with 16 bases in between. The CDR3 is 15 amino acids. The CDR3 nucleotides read TGTGCCAGCAGCGCCCCAGGGGTTAGAGACTATGGCTACACCTTC. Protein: CASSAPGVRDYGYTF. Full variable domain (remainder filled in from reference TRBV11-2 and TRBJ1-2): EAGVAQSPRYKIIEKRQSVAFWCNPISGHATLYWYQQILGQGPKLLIQFQNNGVVDDSQLPKDRFSAERLKGVDSTLKIQPAKLEDSAVYLCASSAPGVRDYGYTFGSGTRLTVV.

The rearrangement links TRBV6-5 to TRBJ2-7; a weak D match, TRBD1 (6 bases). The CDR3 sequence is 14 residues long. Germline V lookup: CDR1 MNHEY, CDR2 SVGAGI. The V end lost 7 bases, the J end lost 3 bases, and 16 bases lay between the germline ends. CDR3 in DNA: TGTGCCAGCACCTGGACCAGGGACAACTACGAGCAGTACTTC. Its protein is CASTWTRDNYEQYF.

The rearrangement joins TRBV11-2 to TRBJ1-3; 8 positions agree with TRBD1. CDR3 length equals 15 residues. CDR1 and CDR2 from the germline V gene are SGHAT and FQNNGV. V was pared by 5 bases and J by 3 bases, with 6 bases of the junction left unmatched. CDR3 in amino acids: CASSLRTGNGNTIYF. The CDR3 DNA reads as TGTGCCAGCAGCCTAAGGACAGGGAATGGAAACACCATATATTTT.

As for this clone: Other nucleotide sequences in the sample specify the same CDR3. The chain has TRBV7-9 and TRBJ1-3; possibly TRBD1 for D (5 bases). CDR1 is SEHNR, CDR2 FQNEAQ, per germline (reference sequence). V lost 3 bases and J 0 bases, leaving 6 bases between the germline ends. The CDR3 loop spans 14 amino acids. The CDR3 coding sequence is TGTGCCAGCAGCTTGCAGGGCTCTGGAAACACCATATATTTT. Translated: CASSLQGSGNTIYF.

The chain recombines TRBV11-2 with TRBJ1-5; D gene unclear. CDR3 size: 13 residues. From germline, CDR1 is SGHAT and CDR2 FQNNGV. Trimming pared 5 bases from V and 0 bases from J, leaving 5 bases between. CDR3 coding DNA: TGTGCCAGCAGCATGTATAGCAATCAGCCCCAGCATTTT. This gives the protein CASSMYSNQPQHF.